This T cell receptor (beta chain) was obtained from a study of technical replicates of blood from four donors. The trim removed 5 bases at V and 13 bases at J, leaving 10 bases unmatched. CDR1 and CDR2 (germline): MDHEN, SYDVKM. This CDR3 region has 13 residues. Data came from immunoSEQ multiplex PCR; TCRdb stores just in-frame clones and leaves some out. The sample comprises 65,000 to 85,000 clones, about 98% of which are singletons, and over 0.13% rests with the top ten. This TCR derives from a human donor in good health. V and J are TRBV28 and TRBJ2-1; 8 nucleotides align to TRBD1. Sequencing used T cells isolated from PBMCs. The CDR3 DNA is TGTGCCAGCAGTCCGCTGATTACAGGGGGACAGTTCTTC. Its translation: CASSPLITGGQFF.